This T cell receptor beta chain is from a study of sequential checkpoint blockade in melanoma. Study-wide context: Both treatment sequences were followed by maintenance nivolumab. DNA from 91 pretreatment tumor samples underwent TCRβ immunosequencing.

CDR1 and CDR2 from the germline V gene are MDHEN and SYDVKM. V shed 3 bases and J 0 bases; nucleotides not matched to a gene: 11. The CDR3 spans 18 residues. Clones were read by immunoSEQ multiplex PCR, and TCRdb kept only the in-frame ones, dropping some. The repertoire has over 10,000 clones, roughly a quarter of them found once; the top ten carry 16%. As for treatment: randomized to nivolumab then ipilimumab (arm A) or the reverse (arm B). The sample in question was tumor tissue (inferred from file names), obtained from a patient given nivolumab and ipilimumab in sequence. The chain recombines TRBV28 with TRBJ1-5; 7 bases are shared with TRBD1. This receptor was identified in a human donor with melanoma. The DNA for the CDR3 is TGTGCCAGCAGTTTTCGGGGCAGGGGGGCTGGTAGCAATCAGCCCCAGCATTTT. Its protein product is CASSFRGRGAGSNQPQHF. The full variable domain, its missing parts supplied by reference TRBV28 and TRBJ1-5, is DVKVTQSSRYLVKRTGEKVFLECVQDMDHENMFWYRQDPGLGLRLIYFSYDVKMKEKGDIPEGYSVSREKKERFSLILESASTNQTSMYLCASSFRGRGAGSNQPQHFGDGTRLSIL.